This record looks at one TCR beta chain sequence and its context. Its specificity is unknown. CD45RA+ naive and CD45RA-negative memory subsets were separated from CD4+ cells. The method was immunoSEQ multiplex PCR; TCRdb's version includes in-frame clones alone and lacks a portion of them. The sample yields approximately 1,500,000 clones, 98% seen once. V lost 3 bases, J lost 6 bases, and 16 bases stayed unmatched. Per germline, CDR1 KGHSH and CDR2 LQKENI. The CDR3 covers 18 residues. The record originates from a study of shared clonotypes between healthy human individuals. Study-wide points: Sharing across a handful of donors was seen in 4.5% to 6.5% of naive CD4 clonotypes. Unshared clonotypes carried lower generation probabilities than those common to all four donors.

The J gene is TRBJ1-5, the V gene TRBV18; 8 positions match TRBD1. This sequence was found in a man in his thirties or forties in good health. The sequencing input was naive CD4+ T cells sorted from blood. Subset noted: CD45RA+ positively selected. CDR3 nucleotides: TGTGCCAGCTCACCCCAGGCCTCAGGGGGCGCGGTGGGTCAGCCCCAGCATTTT. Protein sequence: CASSPQASGGAVGQPQHF.